This T cell receptor (beta chain) was profiled in a study of identical twins. V was shortened by 3 bases and J by 3 bases, with 18 bases between the two germline ends. The CDR3 is made up of 17 amino acids. TCRdb itself ran the 5' RACE reads through MiXCR, one entry per CDR3 protein. The table has approximately 490,000 distinct CDR3 sequences, approximately 20% seen once. This clonotype was picked up a small number of times. In addition, the sample was reused for a study of yellow fever vaccine responses in identical twins.

This sequence was found in a woman under 30 in good health. This chain joins TRBV12-3 or TRBV12-4 and TRBJ2-1, with D possibly matching TRBD1 (7 bases). Material for sequencing was CD4+ T cells sorted from blood. CDR3 residues: CASSLGAGQSIYNEQFF. The CDR3 nucleotides are TGTGCCAGCAGTTTGGGGGCGGGACAGTCTATCTACAATGAGCAGTTCTTC.